A selection of T cell receptor beta chains follows, all from one sample in a study of CD8 T cells in Susac syndrome. TCRdb independently ran MiXCR on the immunoSEQ multiplex PCR reads; one entry per CDR3 protein. This table has about 120,000 distinct CDR3 sequences, around 95% appearing once. Sequenced input: CD4+ T cells from PBMCs. These receptor sequences come from a human donor in good health. The CDR3 runs from the conserved cysteine through the conserved F or W. Each record gives: D gene, V gene, J gene, clone size, CDR3 DNA, CDR3 protein. The D gene is left open where the match is weak. Clone size appears in some rows only: once, few, many, or a class for an expanded clone.

.	TRBV28	TRBJ2-7	.	TGTGCCAGCAGTTTACACCAGAGTTACGAGCAGTACTTC	CASSLHQSYEQYF
TRBD2	TRBV4-1	TRBJ2-5	.	TGCGCCAGCAGCCAGGGGACTAGCGGGAGACGACCAGAGACCCAGTACTTC	CASSQGTSGRRPETQYF
TRBD2	TRBV7-2	TRBJ2-6	few	TGTGCCCGGGAGGGTAACTCTGGGGCCAACGTCCTGACTTTC	CAREGNSGANVLTF
TRBD2	TRBV18	TRBJ2-5	.	TGTGCCAGCTCTCCTGAGGCTAGCGGAATCCAAGAGACCCAGTACTTC	CASSPEASGIQETQYF
TRBD2	TRBV7-9	TRBJ2-1	.	TGTGCCAGCAGCCCACCACTGGCTAGCGGGCTCTACAATGAGCAGTTCTTC	CASSPPLASGLYNEQFF
.	TRBV4-3	TRBJ2-5	.	TGCGCCAGCAGCCAAGATCCGGGACGAGAGACCCAGTACTTC	CASSQDPGRETQYF
TRBD2	TRBV10-3	TRBJ2-1	.	TGTGCCATCAGTGGGGTAGCGGGAGAGGTAAATGAGCAGTTCTTC	CAISGVAGEVNEQFF
.	TRBV7-2	TRBJ2-2	.	TGTGCCAGCAGCAAGACCGGGGAGCTGTTTTTT	CASSKTGELFF
.	TRBV28	TRBJ1-5	.	TGTGCCAGCACGGGACAAGGTTATCAGCCCCAGCATTTT	CASTGQGYQPQHF
.	TRBV2	TRBJ1-5	.	TGTGCCAGCAGTAACAGGGTTTATGGCAATCAGCCCCAGCATTTT	CASSNRVYGNQPQHF
.	TRBV7-3	TRBJ2-7	.	TGTGCCAGCAGTCCTACCTACGAGCAGTACTTC	CASSPTYEQYF
TRBD2	TRBV7-6	TRBJ2-2	.	TGTGCCAGCAGCAGTGCTAGCGGCGGGGAGCTGTTTTTT	CASSSASGGELFF
TRBD2	TRBV6-5	TRBJ2-5	.	TGTGCCAGCAGTTACTCGTTCGCGGGAGTACTCCGGGCCCAGTACTTC	CASSYSFAGVLRAQYF
.	TRBV4-2	TRBJ1-5	.	TGTGCCAGCAGCCAAGGAGGCGAGAATCAGCCCCAGCATTTT	CASSQGGENQPQHF
.	TRBV7-9	TRBJ2-3	.	TGTGCCAGCAGCTTATCACTAGCAGAGTCAGATACGCAGTATTTT	CASSLSLAESDTQYF
.	TRBV2	TRBJ2-3	.	TGTGCCAGCAGTCAGGGCCCAGCTGAGACAGATACGCAGTATTTT	CASSQGPAETDTQYF
TRBD2	TRBV5-6	TRBJ2-1	.	TGTGCCAGCAGCTTGGCCCTCGGGACTAGCGGCAGACGTGAGCAGTTCTTC	CASSLALGTSGRREQFF
.	TRBV7-8	TRBJ2-2	.	TGTGCCAGCAGCTCCCGAGGAGACACCGGGGAGCTGTTTTTT	CASSSRGDTGELFF
.	TRBV19	TRBJ2-2	.	TGTGCCACCCGACAGGACTTGAACACCGGGGAGCTGTTTTTT	CATRQDLNTGELFF
.	TRBV5-1	TRBJ2-1	once	TGCGCCAGCACAGCGGTCACCTACAATGAGCAGTTCTTC	CASTAVTYNEQFF
.	TRBV28	TRBJ1-5	.	TGTGCCAGCAGTTTTTTCTCCCCGCGATATAGCAATCAGCCCCAGCATTTT	CASSFFSPRYSNQPQHF
.	TRBV30	TRBJ2-6	.	TGTGCCTGGAAATACGGGCAACACTCTGGGGCCAACGTCCTGACTTTC	CAWKYGQHSGANVLTF
.	TRBV4-2	TRBJ2-3	.	TGTGCCAGCAGCCAAGGAGTAGAGGATACGCAGTATTTT	CASSQGVEDTQYF
TRBD2	TRBV3-1	TRBJ2-7	.	TGTGCCAGCAGCCCTGGGGGCGGGAGGATCTCGGAGCAGTACTTC	CASSPGGGRISEQYF
.	TRBV12-3/TRBV12-4	TRBJ1-5	.	TGTGCCAGCAGTTCCCGGGACACCCCAAATCAGCCCCAGCATTTT	CASSSRDTPNQPQHF
TRBD1	TRBV27	TRBJ2-7	.	TGTGCCAGCAGTTTTATTCACAAATCGACAGGGGTTAACCACGAGCAGTACTTC	CASSFIHKSTGVNHEQYF
.	TRBV20-1	TRBJ2-7	.	TGCAGTGCTACGGACGGATCCTACGAGCAGTACTTC	CSATDGSYEQYF
.	TRBV7-9	TRBJ2-5	.	TGTGCCAGCAGCTCCGCCGGGCTAGGGGAGACCCAGTACTTC	CASSSAGLGETQYF
.	TRBV10-2	TRBJ2-7	.	TGCGCCAGCAGTGTAAGGGGCAGCAGCTCCGAGCAGTACTTC	CASSVRGSSSEQYF
.	TRBV2	TRBJ2-7	once	TGTGCCAGCAGTGAAACACCCCTCGAGCAGTACTTC	CASSETPLEQYF
.	TRBV11-2	TRBJ1-1	.	TGTGCCAGCAGGCTGGTTCGGGGGAACACTGAAGCTTTCTTT	CASRLVRGNTEAFF
.	TRBV18	TRBJ1-5	.	TGTGCCAGCTCGATTGGGGCTGATCAGCCCCAGCATTTT	CASSIGADQPQHF
TRBD1	TRBV20-1	TRBJ2-7	.	TGCAGTGCTAGATCCGGGACAGGGAGCCACGAGCAGTACTTC	CSARSGTGSHEQYF
.	TRBV20-1	TRBJ1-1	.	TGCAGTGCTAGAGATCCCAATCAACCTGAAGCTTTCTTT	CSARDPNQPEAFF
TRBD2	TRBV3-1	TRBJ2-5	once	TGTGCCAGCAGCCAAGCCGGCGGGAGTGGAGAGACCCAGTACTTC	CASSQAGGSGETQYF
TRBD2	TRBV4-2	TRBJ2-7	.	TGTGCCAGCAGCCAAGATTGGGGACTACCTACCTACGAGCAGTACTTC	CASSQDWGLPTYEQYF
.	TRBV3-1	TRBJ2-7	.	TGTGCCAGCAGCCAACTAGCTTCCTACGAGCAGTACTTC	CASSQLASYEQYF
TRBD2	TRBV14	TRBJ2-1	.	TGTGCCAGCAGCGACAACCCCGGACTAGCGGGGCTCAATGAGCAGTTCTTC	CASSDNPGLAGLNEQFF
TRBD2	TRBV7-3	TRBJ2-1	once	TGTGCCAGCAGCCCCCGGACTAGCGGCTCCTACAATGAGCAGTTCTTC	CASSPRTSGSYNEQFF
TRBD1	TRBV6-2/TRBV6-3	TRBJ2-5	.	TGTGCCAGCAGCAGAGGACAGGGAAAGACCCAGTACTTC	CASSRGQGKTQYF
.	TRBV6-2/TRBV6-3	TRBJ1-6	.	TGTGCCAGCAGTTTCGGGGGAAATTCACCCCTCCACTTT	CASSFGGNSPLHF
TRBD1	TRBV12-3/TRBV12-4	TRBJ1-1	.	TGTGCCAGCAGTTTAAACGACAGGGGGAACACTGAAGCTTTCTTT	CASSLNDRGNTEAFF
.	TRBV29-1	TRBJ1-2	.	TGCATCACGGGGGAGCTTAACTATGGCTACACCTTC	CITGELNYGYTF
.	TRBV11-2	TRBJ2-6	.	TGTGCCAGCAGGACCTCTGGGGCCAACGTCCTGACTTTC	CASRTSGANVLTF
TRBD2	TRBV12-3/TRBV12-4	TRBJ2-2	.	TGTGCCAGCACACCTACCCTAGCGGGAGGCCCGTTTTCCGGGGAGCTGTTTTTT	CASTPTLAGGPFSGELFF
TRBD1	TRBV30	TRBJ1-2	.	TGTGCCTGGAGTTTTCCGGACAGGGTCTATGGCTACACCTTC	CAWSFPDRVYGYTF
.	TRBV20-1	TRBJ1-3	.	TGCAGTGCTGGTCGTAGATCTACTGGAAACACCATATATTTT	CSAGRRSTGNTIYF
.	TRBV20-1	TRBJ2-7	.	TGCAGTGCTAGTTACCCCTCTAGCGACTCCTACGAGCAGTACTTC	CSASYPSSDSYEQYF
.	TRBV20-1	TRBJ1-4	.	TGCAGTGCTAAGGTGTCAGGAATGAATGAAAAACTGTTTTTT	CSAKVSGMNEKLFF
TRBD1	TRBV5-1	TRBJ1-2	.	TGCGCCAGCAGCTTCCGAACAGGGGTCGGCTACACCTTC	CASSFRTGVGYTF